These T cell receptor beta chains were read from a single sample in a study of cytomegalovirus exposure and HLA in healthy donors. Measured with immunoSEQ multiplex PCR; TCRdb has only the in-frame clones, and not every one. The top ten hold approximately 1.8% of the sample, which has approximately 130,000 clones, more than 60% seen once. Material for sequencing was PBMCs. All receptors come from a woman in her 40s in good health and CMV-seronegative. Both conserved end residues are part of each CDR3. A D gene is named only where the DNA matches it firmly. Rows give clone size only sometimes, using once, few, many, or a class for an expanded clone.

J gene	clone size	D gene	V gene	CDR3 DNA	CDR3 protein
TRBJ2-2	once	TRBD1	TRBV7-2	TGTGCCAGCAGCTATGGGACAGGGGGCACCGGGGAGCTGTTTTTT	CASSYGTGGTGELFF
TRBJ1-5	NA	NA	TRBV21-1	TGTGCCAGCAGCAAACCAAGGACACTGTATAGCAATCAGCCCCAGCATTTT	CASSKPRTLYSNQPQHF
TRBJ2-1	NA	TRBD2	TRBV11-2	TGTGCCAGCAGCCGATTAGTAGGCGGGAGGCTCAATGAGCAGTTCTTC	CASSRLVGGRLNEQFF
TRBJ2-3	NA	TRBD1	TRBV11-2	TGTGCCAGCAGCAGGGACAGGGGGGATACGCAGTATTTT	CASSRDRGDTQYF
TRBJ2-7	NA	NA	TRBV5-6	TGTGCCAGCAGCCCCAGTGGCGGGACTTCGCTGAACGAGCAGTACTTC	CASSPSGGTSLNEQYF
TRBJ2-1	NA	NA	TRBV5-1	TGCGCCAGCACGCCCGACGAACTAACCTTCTCCTACAATGAGCAGTTCTTC	CASTPDELTFSYNEQFF
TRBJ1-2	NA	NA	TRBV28	TGTGCCAGCAGTTCTAATTATGGCTACACCTTC	CASSSNYGYTF
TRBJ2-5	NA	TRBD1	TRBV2	TGTGCCAGCAGAAACGAACCGGGACAGGCCAGGGGTGAGCAGTACTTC	CASRNEPGQARGEQYF
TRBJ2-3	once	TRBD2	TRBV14	TGTGCCAGCAGCCAAGAAGGATTGGCTAGCGGGAGATTCACAGATACGCAGTATTTT	CASSQEGLASGRFTDTQYF
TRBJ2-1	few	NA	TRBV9	TGTGCCAGCAGCGTAGAGGGCTCCGGGAACAATGAGCAGTTCTTC	CASSVEGSGNNEQFF
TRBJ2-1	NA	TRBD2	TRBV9	TGTGCCAGCAGCGAGGGACTAGCGGGGGGTGAGCAGTTCTTC	CASSEGLAGGEQFF
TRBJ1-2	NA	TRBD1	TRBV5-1	TGCGCCAGCAGCTTGGTCGGGACAGGACCTTCTGGCTATGGCTACACCTTC	CASSLVGTGPSGYGYTF
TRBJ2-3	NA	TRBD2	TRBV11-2	TGTGCCAGCAGCTTAGGCGGGCTAGCGGGAGTAGATACGCAGTATTTT	CASSLGGLAGVDTQYF
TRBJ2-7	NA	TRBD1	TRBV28	TGTGCCAGCAGCCCTAGGGGGGACAGGGGGAAGAACGAGCAGTACTTC	CASSPRGDRGKNEQYF
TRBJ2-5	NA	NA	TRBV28	TGTGCCAGCAGTCCCCCGGGGGTGGATGGTGGGACCCAGTACTTC	CASSPPGVDGGTQYF
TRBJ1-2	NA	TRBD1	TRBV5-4	TGTGCCAGCAGCACCGGGGGCCCAGGGGGCGCGCGGGGCTACACCTTC	CASSTGGPGGARGYTF
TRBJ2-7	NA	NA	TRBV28	TGTGCCAGCAGTAGGGGCGCGGGGAGGTTAGGCGAGCAGTACTTC	CASSRGAGRLGEQYF
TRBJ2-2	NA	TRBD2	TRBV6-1	TGTGCCAGCAGTGGACTAGCGGGGAACACCGGGGAGCTGTTTTTT	CASSGLAGNTGELFF
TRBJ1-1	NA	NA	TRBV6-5	TGTGCCAGCAGTCCCTCTGGGGGGAGAGCTTTCTTT	CASSPSGGRAFF
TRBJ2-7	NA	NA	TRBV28	TGTGCCAGCAGTACCGCCGTAGTTATGCGGGCGGGCGAGCAGTACTTC	CASSTAVVMRAGEQYF
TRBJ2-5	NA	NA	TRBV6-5	TGTGCCAGCAGCTACATAGGGACTGAAGAGACCCAGTACTTC	CASSYIGTEETQYF
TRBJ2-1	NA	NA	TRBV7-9	TGTGCCAGCAGCTCGGAGTCGAGCTCCTACAATGAGCAGTTCTTC	CASSSESSSYNEQFF
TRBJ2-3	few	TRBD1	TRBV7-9	TGTGCCAGCAGCTTAATGCGACAGGGGGAATACACAGATACGCAGTATTTT	CASSLMRQGEYTDTQYF
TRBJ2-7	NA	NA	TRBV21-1	TGTGCCACCCGGGGTCCTATCGCCGAGCAGTACTTC	CATRGPIAEQYF
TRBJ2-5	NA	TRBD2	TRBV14	TGTGCCAGCAGCCCCGCCGGGGCGGGAGTCCGGGAGACCCAGTACTTC	CASSPAGAGVRETQYF
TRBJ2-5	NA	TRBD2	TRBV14	TGTGCCAGCAGCCAAGGAGTGCTAGCGGTAACTCGGGAGACCCAGTACTTC	CASSQGVLAVTRETQYF
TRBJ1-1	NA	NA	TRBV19	TGTGCCAGTATCAATCGCGGACAGCTGAACACTGAAGCTTTCTTT	CASINRGQLNTEAFF
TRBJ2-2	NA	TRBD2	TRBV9	TGTGCCAGCAGCCGTAAAAGCGGGGGGACGAACACCGGGGAGCTGTTTTTT	CASSRKSGGTNTGELFF
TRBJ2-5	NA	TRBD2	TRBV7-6	TGTGCCAGCAGCTTAGCCGGGGGGTGGAGGGGCCAAGAGACCCAGTACTTC	CASSLAGGWRGQETQYF
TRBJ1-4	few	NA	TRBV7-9	TGTGCCAGCAGCCCCGAAGGGAGGGCAACTAATGAAAAACTGTTTTTT	CASSPEGRATNEKLFF
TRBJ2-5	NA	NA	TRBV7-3	TGTGCCAGCAGCCCCCAGGGTGGGGTCGAGACCCAGTACTTC	CASSPQGGVETQYF
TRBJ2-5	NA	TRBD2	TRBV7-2	TGTGCCAGCAGCGGCCTTAGCGGGGGGGCATATGAGACCCAGTACTTC	CASSGLSGGAYETQYF
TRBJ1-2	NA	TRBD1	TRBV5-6	TGTGCCAGCAGCTTGCAACCGGGACAGGGGTATGGCTACACCTTC	CASSLQPGQGYGYTF
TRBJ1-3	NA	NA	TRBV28	TGTGCCAGCAGTTTAACAGCCGGAAACACCATATATTTT	CASSLTAGNTIYF
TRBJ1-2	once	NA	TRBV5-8	TGTGCCAGCAGACAGGACAGTTACGGCTACACCTTC	CASRQDSYGYTF
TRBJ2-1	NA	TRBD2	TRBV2	TGTGCCTGGACTAGCGGGGGGGCCTACAATGAGCAGTTCTTC	CAWTSGGAYNEQFF
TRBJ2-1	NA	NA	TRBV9	TGTGCCAGCAGCGTCCGGGACTTGAGCTCCTACAATGAGCAGTTCTTC	CASSVRDLSSYNEQFF
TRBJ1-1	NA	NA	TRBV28	TGTGCCAGCAGTTCTACAGGGATGGGGCCTGAAGCTTTCTTT	CASSSTGMGPEAFF
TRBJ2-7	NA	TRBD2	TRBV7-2	TGTGCCAGCAGCTTCGGGGGGGGGTATTATGAGCAGTACTTC	CASSFGGGYYEQYF
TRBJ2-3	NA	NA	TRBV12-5	TGTGCTAGTGGTTTCTCCGGGGATACGCAGTATTTT	CASGFSGDTQYF
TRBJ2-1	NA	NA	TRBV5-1	TGCGCCAGCAGCTTGACAGGACTATGGTTCTTC	CASSLTGLWFF
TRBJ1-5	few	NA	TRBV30	TGTGCCTGGAGTACCGACAGTGGCAATCAGCCCCAGCATTTT	CAWSTDSGNQPQHF
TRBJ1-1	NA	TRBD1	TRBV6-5	TGTGCCAGCAGTTATAACCTCCCGACAGGGGTCTCTGAAGCTTTCTTT	CASSYNLPTGVSEAFF
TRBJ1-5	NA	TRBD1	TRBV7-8	TGTGCCAGCAGCTTAGCTGTCGTAGGACAGGGTCCCTTAAGCAATCAGCCCCAGCATTTT	CASSLAVVGQGPLSNQPQHF
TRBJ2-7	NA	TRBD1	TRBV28	TGTGCCAGCAGTTTAGGGACAGGGGCGACCCGCGAGCAGTACTTC	CASSLGTGATREQYF
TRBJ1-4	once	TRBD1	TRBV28	TGTGCCAGCAGGACAGGGTTCACTAATGAAAAACTGTTTTTT	CASRTGFTNEKLFF
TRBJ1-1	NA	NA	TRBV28	TGTGCCAGCACTCTAGGGGTATGGCAGGCCACTGAAGCTTTCTTT	CASTLGVWQATEAFF
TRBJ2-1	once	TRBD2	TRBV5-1	TGCGCCAGCAGCTTGGGACTAGCGGGAGCGGATGAGCAGTTCTTC	CASSLGLAGADEQFF
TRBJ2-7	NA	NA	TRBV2	TGTGCCAGCAGTGAAGCGCTGCGGAGGGACGAGCAGTACTTC	CASSEALRRDEQYF
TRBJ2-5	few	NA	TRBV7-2	TGTGCCAGCAGACACACGGGGGAGACCCAGTACTTC	CASRHTGETQYF
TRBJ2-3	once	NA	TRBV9	TGTGCCAGCGGGGAGAACCCAGATACGCAGTATTTT	CASGENPDTQYF
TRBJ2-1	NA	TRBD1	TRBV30	TGTGCCTGGAGTTACAGGGGAATGGCCTACAATGAGCAGTTCTTC	CAWSYRGMAYNEQFF
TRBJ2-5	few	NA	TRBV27	TGTGCCAGCAGTTTGTTCCGGGGGGCAGAGACCCAGTACTTC	CASSLFRGAETQYF
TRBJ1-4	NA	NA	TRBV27	TGTGCCAGCAGTTCCCTGACAGCAACTAATGAAAAACTGTTTTTT	CASSSLTATNEKLFF
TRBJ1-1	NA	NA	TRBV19	TGTGCCAGTAGTATAAGCGGACAGCCGCCGGGTGAAGCTTTCTTT	CASSISGQPPGEAFF